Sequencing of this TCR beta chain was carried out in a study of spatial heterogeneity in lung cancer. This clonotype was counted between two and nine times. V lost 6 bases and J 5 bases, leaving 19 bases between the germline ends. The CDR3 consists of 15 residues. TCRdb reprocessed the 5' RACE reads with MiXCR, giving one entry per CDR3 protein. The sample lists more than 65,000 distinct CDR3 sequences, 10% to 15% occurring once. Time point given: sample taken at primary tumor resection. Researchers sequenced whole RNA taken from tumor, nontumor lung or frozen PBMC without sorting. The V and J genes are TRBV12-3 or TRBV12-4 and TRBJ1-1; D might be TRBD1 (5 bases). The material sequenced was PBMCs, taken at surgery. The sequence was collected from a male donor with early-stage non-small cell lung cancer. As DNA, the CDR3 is TGTGCCAGCAGCCCCGGGGCCGGGCTCATAACTGAAGCTTTCTTT. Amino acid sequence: CASSPGAGLITEAFF.